This is a list of T cell receptor beta chains from one sample in a study of CD8+CD57+ T cells in acquired aplastic anemia. In TCRdb, the reads were re-called with MiXCR into one record per CDR3 protein. The sample has 200,000 to 250,000 distinct CDR3 sequences, 45% to 50% seen once. Material: sorted CD4+, CD8+, or CD8+CD57+ T cells (not recorded which) from PBMCs. These receptors were obtained from a human donor with aplastic anemia. The CDR3 runs from the conserved cysteine through the conserved F or W. Each record gives: V gene, D gene, J gene, clone size, CDR3 DNA, CDR3 protein. The D gene is left open where the match is weak. Rows may omit the clone size; those that give it use once, few, many or a size class.

TRBV6-4	TRBD2	TRBJ2-3	many	TGTGCCAGCAGTGACTCTTCGGCTAGCGGGACTGATACGCAGTATTTT	CASSDSSASGTDTQYF
TRBV7-2	TRBD2	TRBJ2-1	NA	TGTGCCAGCAGCCCCCGGGGAGGGTGGAATGAGCAGTTCTTC	CASSPRGGWNEQFF
TRBV19	NA	TRBJ1-2	NA	TGTGCCAGTAGTATAAGACAAATTAATGGCTACACCTTC	CASSIRQINGYTF
TRBV10-1	NA	TRBJ1-6	NA	TGCGCCAGCAACACCGGGACTGTAACTTCACCCCTCCACTTT	CASNTGTVTSPLHF
TRBV19	TRBD1	TRBJ1-2	NA	TGTGCCAGTAGTATAAAGACAGGGAATGGCTACACCTTC	CASSIKTGNGYTF
TRBV6-1	NA	TRBJ1-1	many	TGTGCCAGCAGGATGACAGAAGCTTTCTTT	CASRMTEAFF
TRBV6-4	NA	TRBJ1-6	few	TGTGCCAGCGGAACATCGAGCTCCTATAATTCACCCCTCCACTTT	CASGTSSSYNSPLHF
TRBV7-6	NA	TRBJ1-1	NA	TGTGCCAGCAGCTTAGACACCGCGGACCTTCGTGAAGCTTTCTTT	CASSLDTADLREAFF
TRBV4-1	NA	TRBJ1-1	many	TGCGCCAGCAGCCAAGATTCGACGGAGGCCACTGAAGCTTTCTTT	CASSQDSTEATEAFF
TRBV24-1	NA	TRBJ1-1	NA	TGTGCCACCAGCCGGGACAACATGAACACTGAAGCTTTCTTT	CATSRDNMNTEAFF
TRBV18	NA	TRBJ1-1	NA	TGTGCCAGCTCACCACCTTCACAGGAAGAAGCTTTCTTT	CASSPPSQEEAFF
TRBV7-8	NA	TRBJ1-6	NA	TGTGCCAGCAGCTTAGACTCGGCTCGATCACCCCTCCACTTT	CASSLDSARSPLHF
TRBV20-1	NA	TRBJ1-2	many	TGCAGTGCTAGAACCCGGACGAGTAACTATGGCTACACCTTC	CSARTRTSNYGYTF
TRBV24-1	NA	TRBJ2-3	NA	TGTGCCACCAGTGGGGGTACAGATACGCAGTATTTT	CATSGGTDTQYF
TRBV28	TRBD1	TRBJ2-7	many	TGTGCCAGCAGTTTAAGACAGGGGAGCGAGCAGTACTTC	CASSLRQGSEQYF
TRBV28	NA	TRBJ1-1	few	TGTGCCAGTTTACAGCCTCCGAGGACTGAAGCTTTCTTT	CASLQPPRTEAFF
TRBV9	NA	TRBJ2-1	few	TGTGCCAGCAGCGTAACGGAATCTAATGAGCAGTTCTTC	CASSVTESNEQFF
TRBV20-1	NA	TRBJ1-2	few	TGCAGTGCTAGAGAGTCCGGGACCAACTATGGCTACACCTTC	CSARESGTNYGYTF
TRBV4-2	NA	TRBJ2-2	NA	TGTGCCAGCAGCCTCGGGGAAGGGAGTTTCACCGGGGAGCTGTTTTTT	CASSLGEGSFTGELFF
TRBV29-1	TRBD1	TRBJ2-7	many	TGCAGCGTTGGGGGAGGGGACAGGGACTCCTACGAGCAGTACTTC	CSVGGGDRDSYEQYF
TRBV7-6	NA	TRBJ2-1	NA	TGTGCCAGCAGCTCAGCAGACTGGGGCAATGAGCAGTTCTTC	CASSSADWGNEQFF